These 27 T cell receptor beta chains came from one sample sequenced in a study of T cells in tumors after PD-1 blockade. Here immunoSEQ multiplex PCR was the method, and the copy in TCRdb shows in-frame clones only, minus some. The table shows more than 40,000 clones, with more than 60% occurring only once. Here the sequenced sample was PBMCs, taken before anti-PD-1 therapy. The receptors come from a human donor with advanced basal cell or squamous cell carcinoma (not recorded which).

The chain combines TRBV15 with TRBJ1-1; D remains unclear. V lost 4 bases and J 0 bases, leaving 6 bases between the germline ends. This CDR3 has 13 residues. The germline V gene encodes CDR1 LNHNV and CDR2 YYDKDF (reference sequence). CDR3 nucleotide sequence: TGTGCCACCAGCAAAGGACTGAACACTGAAGCTTTCTTT. Translation: CATSKGLNTEAFF.

The CDR3 loop reads CASSPSGTGMVETQYF. CDR3 bases: TGCGCCAGCAGCCCCTCCGGGACAGGGATGGTGGAGACCCAGTACTTC. The V call is TRBV4-1, the J call TRBJ2-5; 9 nucleotides match TRBD1. CDR3 length equals 16 residues. The germline CDR1 and CDR2 sequences are MGHRA and YSYEKL. V lost 4 bases to trimming and J lost 5 bases; unmatched junction nucleotides: 11.

This chain links TRBV19 with TRBJ2-1, with 8 bases matching TRBD2. The ends lost 0 bases at V and 0 bases at J; junction bases unmatched: 7. From germline, CDR1 is LNHDA and CDR2 SQIVND (reference sequence). There are 18 residues in the CDR3. The CDR3 DNA follows: TGTGCCAGTAGTATAGATCGGGTCAGCGGGGGCTCCTACAATGAGCAGTTCTTC. It encodes CASSIDRVSGGSYNEQFF.

The J gene is TRBJ1-2, the V gene TRBV21-1; TRBD1 was called by the table and not checked on the DNA. TRBV21-1 has pseudogene status. The CDR3 contains 15 residues. CDR3 bases: TGTGCCAGCAGCAAAGCGACAGGGGTTTACTATGGCTACACCTTC. This translates into CASSKATGVYYGYTF.

V usage is TRBV3-1 (or the pseudogene TRBV3-2) and J usage is TRBJ2-3; perhaps D is TRBD1 or TRBD2 (5 bases each). The CDR3 is made up of 13 amino acids. V lost 5 bases and J lost 5, with 11 bases in between. Germline CDR1 LGHDT, CDR2 YNNKEL (reference sequence). The CDR3 protein is CASSFLGGDTQYF. The CDR3 DNA follows: TGTGCCAGCAGCTTTCTTGGGGGAGATACGCAGTATTTT.

This chain links TRBV4-1 with TRBJ2-1; TRBD2 matches 10 bases. The germline V gene has CDR1 MGHRA and CDR2 YSYEKL. V lost 0 bases to trimming and J lost 10 bases; unmatched junction nucleotides: 9. This CDR3 has 16 residues. The CDR3 bases are TGCGCCAGCAGCCAAGAGGTCGGCCCAGCGGGAGGGGAGCAGTTCTTC. This sequence encodes CASSQEVGPAGGEQFF.

The chain is built from TRBV5-1 and TRBJ2-5, with 14 nucleotides matching TRBD2. The CDR3 totals 16 residues. Trimming cost V 4 bases and J 1 base; bases outside gene matches: 3. Germline lookup yields CDR1 SGHRS and CDR2 YFSETQ. The DNA for the CDR3 is TGCGCCAGCAGCGCAGGACTAGCGGGGGGCCAAGAGACCCAGTACTTC. Protein: CASSAGLAGGQETQYF.

The CDR3 nucleotides are TGCGCCAGCAGCCAACAACCGGGACAGAATGAAAAACTGTTTTTT. Its protein product is CASSQQPGQNEKLFF. The chain combines TRBV4-1 with TRBJ1-4, with 7 bases identical to TRBD1. Germline CDR1 is MGHRA and CDR2 is YSYEKL. The CDR3 is 15 residues long. J gave up 5 bases and V 2 bases, and 5 bases lay outside the gene matches.

This clone was observed a few times. The chain has TRBV9 and TRBJ2-6; no clear D gene. V was cut by 4 bases and J by 1 base, with 3 bases left in between. CDR1 and CDR2 (germline): SGDLS, YYNGEE. The CDR3 is 13 amino acids. The DNA of the CDR3 is TGTGCCAGCAGCACATCTGGGGCCAACGTCCTGACTTTC. Residues: CASSTSGANVLTF.

The J gene is TRBJ1-1, the V gene TRBV19; TRBD1 agrees at 9 bases. Germline CDR1 and CDR2: LNHDA and SQIVND (reference sequence). The J segment lost 0 bases and the V segment lost 8 bases, leaving 10 bases of the junction unmatched. The CDR3 spans 16 residues. The CDR3 reads CASGTGTGKMNTEAFF. CDR3 sequence (DNA): TGTGCCAGTGGCACCGGGACAGGGAAGATGAACACTGAAGCTTTCTTT.

V usage is TRBV9 and J usage is TRBJ1-3; a weak D match, TRBD1 (5 bases). The CDR3 spans 15 residues. Germline-derived CDR1 and CDR2 are SGDLS and YYNGEE. Trimming left V 3 bases short and J 0 bases short, with 10 bases between. The CDR3 loop is CASSGETVSGNTIYF. The DNA for the CDR3 is TGTGCCAGCAGCGGAGAGACAGTCTCTGGAAACACCATATATTTT.

The V call is TRBV9, the J call TRBJ1-4, with 7 bases identical to TRBD1. Germline lookup yields CDR1 SGDLS and CDR2 YYNGEE. This CDR3 region has 14 residues. Trimming took 3 bases from V and 7 from J; bases not matched to a gene: 6. CDR3 residues: CASSEGQRLEKLFF. The CDR3 DNA sequence: TGTGCCAGCAGCGAGGGACAGAGACTTGAAAAACTGTTTTTT.

This rearrangement joins TRBV7-5 to TRBJ1-2. TRBV7-5 is given as a pseudogene. This CDR3 has 12 amino acids. This CDR3 is CAPGQYNYGYTF. CDR3 coding DNA: TGTGCCCCCGGGCAGTACAACTATGGCTACACCTTC.

There are a few counts of this clone. V and J are TRBV5-1 and TRBJ1-2; 9 bases are shared with TRBD1. Germline V CDR1 and CDR2: SGHRS, YFSETQ. This CDR3 is 15 amino acids long. The V and J ends lost 0 bases and 4 bases, in that order; junction bases with no gene match: 4. CDR3 DNA sequence: TGCGCCAGCAGCTTGGCCACAGGGGGCGGCTATGGCTACACCTTC. Translating it yields CASSLATGGGYGYTF.

This clone has just a few counts. The V and J genes are TRBV5-4 and TRBJ2-3; D may be TRBD2 (5 bases). The CDR3 is 15 residues long. Trimming removed 5 bases at V and 1 base at J, with 14 bases between. Germline V gene lookup returns CDR1 SGHNT and CDR2 YYREEE (reference sequence). CDR3 in DNA: TGTGCCAGCAGGGACCGAGCGGAACGCACAGATACGCAGTATTTT. Its protein product is CASRDRAERTDTQYF. Together with reference TRBV5-4 and TRBJ2-3, the CDR3 gives the full variable domain: ETGVTQSPTHLIKTRGQQVTLRCSSQSGHNTVSWYQQALGQGPQFIFQYYREEENGRGNFPPRFSGLQFPNYSSELNVNALELDDSALYLCASRDRAERTDTQYFGPGTRLTVL.

The genes are TRBV7-9 and TRBJ2-3; 9 bases agree with TRBD2. This CDR3 is 17 amino acids long. Unmatched junction bases numbered 15, after V lost 6 bases and J lost 5 bases. The germline CDR1 and CDR2 sequences are SEHNR and FQNEAQ (reference sequence). The CDR3 coding sequence is TGTGCCAGCAGTCATAACAGGGTAGGACTAGCGATAGATACGCAGTATTTT. Translated, it gives CASSHNRVGLAIDTQYF.

This clone was observed a handful of times. The chain joins TRBV5-5 to TRBJ2-1; D not certain. V was trimmed by 0 bases and J by 7 bases, leaving 11 bases between them. The V gene's germline CDR1 is SGHKS and CDR2 YYEKEE (reference sequence). There are 14 residues in the CDR3. In DNA, the CDR3 is TGTGCCAGCAGCTTGGACAGAACGATGAATGAGCAGTTCTTC. Its protein is CASSLDRTMNEQFF.

The chain combines TRBV6-5 with TRBJ2-1; D uncertain. Trimming cost V 0 bases and J 3 bases, with 6 bases left between them. Germline V lookup: CDR1 MNHEY, CDR2 SVGAGI. This CDR3 comprises 14 residues. CDR3 DNA sequence: TGTGCCAGCAGTTACTCATCCCTCTACAATGAGCAGTTCTTC. Its translation: CASSYSSLYNEQFF.

This chain uses TRBV7-6 with TRBJ2-3; D is perhaps TRBD2 (5 bases). The CDR3 covers 14 residues. Trimming took 6 bases from V and 3 from J, leaving 13 bases between them. The germline gives CDR1 SGHVS, CDR2 FNYEAQ. CDR3 loop: CASSLRGETDTQYF. In nucleotides, the CDR3 is TGTGCCAGCAGTTTACGTGGGGAGACAGATACGCAGTATTTT.

This clone was seen only once. This chain joins TRBV7-8 and TRBJ1-1; D gene ambiguous. Between the trimmed V and J ends, which lost 2 bases and 1 base, there was a span of 11 bases. This CDR3 has 15 amino acids. The germline CDR1 and CDR2 sequences are SGHVS and FQNEAQ. The DNA for the CDR3 is TGTGCCAGCAGCTTATTACGGACTGCGAACACTGAAGCTTTCTTT. Its protein is CASSLLRTANTEAFF.

This sequence joins TRBV2 and TRBJ1-2, with 7 positions matching TRBD1. The CDR3 contains 14 residues. V lost 3 bases, J lost 3 bases, and 4 bases stayed unmatched. CDR1 SNHLY and CDR2 FYNNEI come from the germline V gene. The CDR3 DNA is TGTGCCAGCAGTGAGCGGGACAGAGACTATGGCTACACCTTC. It translates to CASSERDRDYGYTF.

The V call is TRBV5-6, the J call TRBJ2-7; D uncertain. The CDR3 has 13 residues. V was pared by 0 bases and J by 6 bases, with 10 bases between. Germline V gene lookup returns CDR1 SGHDT and CDR2 YYEEEE. DNA of the CDR3: TGTGCCAGCAGCTTGGGGCCGGTACGCGAGCAGTACTTC. Translated, it gives CASSLGPVREQYF.

The chain recombines TRBV7-9 with TRBJ2-7; the D call may be TRBD1 or TRBD2 (6 bases each). The length of the CDR3 is 14 residues. Per the germline V gene, CDR1 is SEHNR and CDR2 is FQNEAQ (reference sequence). Trimming cost V 1 base and J 3 bases, with 10 bases left between them. DNA for the CDR3: TGTGCCAGCAGCTTAGAGGGGGGAGGCTACGAGCAGTACTTC. It translates to CASSLEGGGYEQYF.

The V call is TRBV2, the J call TRBJ1-2, with 8 bases matching TRBD1. V trimming: 5 bases; J trimming: 0 bases; junction bases outside the gene matches: 5. The CDR3 totals 15 residues. Germline values: CDR1 SNHLY, CDR2 FYNNEI. The CDR3: CASSRQGRTNYGYTF. DNA for the CDR3: TGTGCCAGCAGTCGACAGGGGCGGACTAACTATGGCTACACCTTC.

This chain uses TRBV6-1 with TRBJ2-7; TRBD1 might be the D (6 bases). The CDR3 consists of 14 residues. Trimming took 2 bases from V and 1 from J, leaving 9 bases between them. The V gene's germline CDR1 is MNHNS and CDR2 SASEGT. The chain's CDR3 is CASSELTGSYEQYF. The CDR3 region has the DNA TGTGCCAGCAGTGAATTGACAGGATCCTACGAGCAGTACTTC.

The chain links TRBV28 to TRBJ2-4, with TRBD2 as a possible D gene (7 bases). V was pared by 2 bases and J by 4 bases, with 12 bases between. CDR3 size: 15 residues. Germline lookup yields CDR1 MDHEN and CDR2 SYDVKM. The CDR3 bases are TGTGCCAGCAGTTTAAGCGGGACAAAGAAAAACATTCAGTACTTC. Translating it yields CASSLSGTKKNIQYF.

This clone showed up just once. The rearrangement joins TRBV28 to TRBJ2-7; tentative D call: TRBD2 (5 bases). Trimming left V 5 bases short and J 2 bases short, with 13 bases between. CDR3 length: 14 amino acids. Germline CDR1 reads MDHEN; CDR2 reads SYDVKM. The CDR3 region is CASSPSLGTYEQYF. CDR3 coding DNA: TGTGCCAGCAGTCCCTCACTCGGGACCTACGAGCAGTACTTC.